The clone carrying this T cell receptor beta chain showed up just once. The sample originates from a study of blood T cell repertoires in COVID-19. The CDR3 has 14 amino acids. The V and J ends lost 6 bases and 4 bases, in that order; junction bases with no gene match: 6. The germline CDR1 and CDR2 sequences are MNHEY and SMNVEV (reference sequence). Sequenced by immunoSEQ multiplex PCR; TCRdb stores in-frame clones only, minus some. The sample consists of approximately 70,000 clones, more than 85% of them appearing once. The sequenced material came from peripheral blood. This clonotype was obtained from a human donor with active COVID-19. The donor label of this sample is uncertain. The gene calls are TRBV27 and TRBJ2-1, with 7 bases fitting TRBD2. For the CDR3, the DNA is TGTGCCAGCAGCTCCCGGGACTATTACAATGAGCAGTTCTTC. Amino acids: CASSSRDYYNEQFF.